Presented here are 22 T cell receptor beta chains from one specimen sequenced in a study of cytotoxic CD8 clonotypes in ibrutinib-treated CLL. Produced via immunoSEQ multiplex PCR; TCRdb's table is partial and in-frame only. The data show around 200,000 clones, about four fifths seen once. The starting material was PBMCs, obtained after 12 months of ibrutinib treatment. The receptors were gathered from a human donor with chronic lymphocytic leukemia.

The chain has TRBV9 and TRBJ1-2, with 9 nucleotides matching TRBD1. Per germline, CDR1 SGDLS and CDR2 YYNGEE. V dropped 3 bases and J dropped 10; count of bases not matched to a gene: 7. CDR3 length: 13 residues. The CDR3 coding sequence is TGTGCCAGCAGCGATGGTCGGGACAGGGCCTACACCTTC. Protein product: CASSDGRDRAYTF.

The CDR3 here is CASSQAEWGGYGYTF. CDR3 DNA sequence: TGCGCCAGCAGCCAAGCGGAGTGGGGCGGGTATGGCTACACCTTC. The gene calls are TRBV4-1 and TRBJ1-2, with D tentatively TRBD1 (5 bases). CDR1 is MGHRA, CDR2 YSYEKL, per germline. The CDR3 extends over 15 amino acids. Trimming pared 1 base from V and 5 bases from J, leaving 14 bases between.

V gene TRBV27 combines with J gene TRBJ2-7, with TRBD2 as a possible D gene (6 bases). Germline CDR1 reads MNHEY; CDR2 reads SMNVEV (reference sequence). Trimming left V 6 bases short and J 3 bases short, with 18 bases between. The CDR3 loop spans 15 amino acids. The CDR3: CASRLITGVRYEQYF. Here the CDR3 DNA reads TGTGCCAGCAGGCTAATTACGGGAGTCCGCTACGAGCAGTACTTC.

The V gene is TRBV11-3, the J gene TRBJ2-1; 8 nucleotides line up with TRBD2. Germline V gives CDR1 SGHNT, CDR2 YENEEA. The CDR3 loop spans 15 amino acids. Trimming at V came to 1 base and at J to 3 bases, leaving 2 bases not matched to a gene. Here the CDR3 reads CASSLALADYNEQFF. DNA of the CDR3: TGTGCCAGCAGCTTAGCACTAGCGGACTACAATGAGCAGTTCTTC.

This clone was seen just once. This CDR3 is CSVAGLAGGYNEQFF. As DNA, the CDR3 is TGCAGCGTTGCGGGGCTAGCGGGAGGGTACAATGAGCAGTTCTTC. This chain connects TRBV29-1 to TRBJ2-1; 12 nucleotides line up with TRBD2. V was clipped by 4 bases and J by 4 bases; unmatched bases: 5. Germline CDR1 SQVTM, CDR2 ANQGSEA. This CDR3 region has 15 residues.

V gene TRBV7-6 combines with J gene TRBJ2-1, with D tentatively TRBD1 (6 bases). The CDR3 runs to 13 residues. CDR1 is SGHVS and CDR2 is FNYEAQ in the germline V gene. Trimming stripped 4 bases from V and 10 bases from J, with 14 bases between. CDR3 in amino acids: CASSYSGTSEQFF. CDR3 DNA: TGTGCCAGCAGCTACAGTGGGACATCGGAGCAGTTCTTC.

The chain uses TRBV6-5 and TRBJ2-2; D is perhaps TRBD1 (6 bases). This CDR3 spans 15 amino acids. Trimming cost V 2 bases and J 0 bases, with 7 bases left between them. The V gene's germline CDR1 is MNHEY and CDR2 SVGAGI. The CDR3 region has the DNA TGTGCCAGCAGTTACCAGGGGACGAACACCGGGGAGCTGTTTTTT. This codes for CASSYQGTNTGELFF.

V usage is TRBV2 and J usage is TRBJ1-6, with TRBD1 matching 7 bases. V was pared by 7 bases and J by 10 bases, with 13 bases of the junction left unmatched. The CDR3 consists of 15 residues. Germline lookup yields CDR1 SNHLY and CDR2 FYNNEI. CDR3 sequence: CASTGAGTVGSPLHF. The CDR3 DNA follows: TGTGCCAGCACTGGGGCGGGGACAGTAGGATCACCCCTCCACTTT. The full variable domain, completed using reference TRBV2 and TRBJ1-6, is EPEVTQTPSHQVTQMGQEVILRCVPISNHLYFYWYRQILGQKVEFLVSFYNNEISEKSEIFDDQFSVERPDGSNFTLKIRSTKLEDSAMYFCASTGAGTVGSPLHFGNGTRLTVT.

This clone has just one count. The chain uses TRBV11-2 and TRBJ1-3, with D possibly being TRBD1 (5 bases). The CDR3 covers 16 residues. Trimming pared 4 bases from V and 0 bases from J, leaving 13 bases between. Germline V lookup: CDR1 SGHAT, CDR2 FQNNGV. The CDR3 DNA sequence: TGTGCCAGCAGCTCCCTGCCAGGGAACTCTGGAAACACCATATATTTT. It yields the protein CASSSLPGNSGNTIYF.

The chain uses TRBV25-1 and TRBJ1-1; D gene uncertain. Germline V gives CDR1 MGHDK, CDR2 SYGVNS. Trimming cost V 4 bases and J 6 bases, with 12 bases left between them. The CDR3 runs 13 residues. CDR3 in amino acids: CASSVAVAAEAFF. CDR3 coding DNA: TGTGCCAGCAGTGTCGCGGTAGCGGCTGAAGCTTTCTTT.

This chain links TRBV18 with TRBJ2-5, with TRBD2 matching over 11 bases. The CDR3 is made up of 18 amino acids. Unmatched junction bases numbered 10, after V lost 2 bases and J lost 2 bases. Germline-derived CDR1 and CDR2 are KGHSH and LQKENI. This CDR3 is CASSPNAASGGFQETQYF. CDR3 in DNA: TGTGCCAGCTCACCAAACGCGGCTAGCGGGGGGTTTCAAGAGACCCAGTACTTC.

As concerns this clone: The sample contains more than one DNA sequence encoding this CDR3. The chain combines TRBV5-4 with TRBJ1-3; D unclear. The V end lost 0 bases, the J end lost 1 base, and 2 bases lay between the germline ends. There are 13 residues in the CDR3. CDR1 is SGHNT, CDR2 YYREEE, per germline (reference sequence). CDR3 sequence reads: CASSLESGNTIYF. In nucleotides, the CDR3 is TGTGCCAGCAGCTTGGAATCTGGAAACACCATATATTTT.

The chain carries TRBV2 and TRBJ2-4; possible D gene TRBD1, 6 bases. V shed 6 bases and J shed 0 bases, with 18 bases lying between them. The CDR3 has 17 amino acids. Germline V gene lookup returns CDR1 SNHLY and CDR2 FYNNEI. The CDR3 is CASSQQHRELAKNIQYF. The CDR3 nucleotides are TGTGCCAGCAGCCAACAACACAGGGAACTAGCCAAAAACATTCAGTACTTC.

The CDR3 nucleotides are TGCGCCAGCAGCACGGGGACTAGCGGGAACAATGAGCAGTTCTTC. Translating gives CASSTGTSGNNEQFF. The chain joins TRBV5-1 to TRBJ2-1; TRBD2 matches 13 bases. J gave up 5 bases and V 4 bases, and 3 bases lay outside the gene matches. Germline-derived CDR1 and CDR2 are SGHRS and YFSETQ. The CDR3 is 15 amino acids.

The chain recombines TRBV19 with TRBJ2-7; tentatively, D is TRBD2 (6 bases). The length of the CDR3 is 14 residues. The V gene lost 6 bases and the J gene lost 2 bases, with 14 bases spanning the gap. CDR1 and CDR2 from the germline V gene are LNHDA and SQIVND (reference sequence). CDR3 protein: CASSPLGGTYEQYF. The CDR3 coding sequence is TGTGCCAGTAGCCCTCTGGGGGGTACCTACGAGCAGTACTTC.

In its sample, this clone was seen once. Here the CDR3 DNA reads TGTGCCAGCAGTCCCACGGGACAAAGCTACGAGCAGTACTTC. Its protein is CASSPTGQSYEQYF. The V and J genes are TRBV27 and TRBJ2-7; the D gene is possibly TRBD1 (6 bases). Germline CDR1 MNHEY, CDR2 SMNVEV (reference sequence). The CDR3 covers 14 residues. The V end lost 5 bases, the J end lost 3 bases, and 14 bases lay between the germline ends.

As for this clone: The sample holds other DNA sequences that translate to the same CDR3. The chain joins TRBV29-1 to TRBJ2-5; 10 nucleotides align to TRBD1. CDR1 is SQVTM, CDR2 ANQGSEA, per germline. There are 12 residues in the CDR3. Germline trimming cut 7 bases from V and 5 bases from J; bases unmatched to any gene: 4. The CDR3 sequence: CSGDRGRETQYF. The DNA for the CDR3 is TGCAGCGGGGACAGGGGTCGGGAGACCCAGTACTTC.

J is TRBJ2-3 and V is TRBV12-5, with D uncertain. Germline assignment: CDR1 LGHNT and CDR2 FRNRAP. This CDR3 spans 13 amino acids. V lost 1 base and J 6 bases, leaving 8 bases between the germline ends. CDR3 loop: CASGLGLGDTQYF. In DNA form, the CDR3 reads TGTGCTAGTGGTTTGGGCCTAGGGGATACGCAGTATTTT.

Written as DNA, the CDR3 is TGTGCCAGCAGCTCCCTGCCCGGTTTCGGGGAGAGTCTCGGTGAGCAGTTCTTC. Translated, it gives CASSSLPGFGESLGEQFF. The chain is built from TRBV7-2 and TRBJ2-1; possibly TRBD2 for D (5 bases). CDR3 length: 18 amino acids. CDR1 SGHTA and CDR2 FQGNSA come from the germline V gene. Trimming removed 4 bases from V and 9 bases from J, with 28 bases in between.

The chain joins TRBV15 to TRBJ1-1; D unresolved. Germline values: CDR1 LNHNV, CDR2 YYDKDF (reference sequence). V was pared by 0 bases and J by 0 bases, with 2 bases between. This CDR3 is 13 amino acids long. As DNA, the CDR3 is TGTGCCACCAGCAGAGATTTGAACACTGAAGCTTTCTTT. This codes for CATSRDLNTEAFF.

J is TRBJ2-5 and V is TRBV5-6; 12 positions agree with TRBD2. CDR3 length equals 17 residues. V was pared by 0 bases and J by 1 base, with 4 bases of the junction left unmatched. Germline V lookup: CDR1 SGHDT, CDR2 YYEEEE. The CDR3 sequence: CASSLASGGAVQETQYF. In DNA, the CDR3 is TGTGCCAGCAGCTTGGCTAGCGGGGGGGCCGTCCAAGAGACCCAGTACTTC.

The gene calls are TRBV18 and TRBJ1-6, with 7 bases identical to TRBD1. Losses at the gene ends were 5 bases for V and 6 bases for J; bases not matched to a gene: 4. Germline assignment: CDR1 KGHSH and CDR2 LQKENI. This CDR3 spans 14 amino acids. The CDR3 region has the DNA TGTGCCAGCTCAGCCCGGGACAGTAATTCACCCCTCCACTTT. Residues: CASSARDSNSPLHF.